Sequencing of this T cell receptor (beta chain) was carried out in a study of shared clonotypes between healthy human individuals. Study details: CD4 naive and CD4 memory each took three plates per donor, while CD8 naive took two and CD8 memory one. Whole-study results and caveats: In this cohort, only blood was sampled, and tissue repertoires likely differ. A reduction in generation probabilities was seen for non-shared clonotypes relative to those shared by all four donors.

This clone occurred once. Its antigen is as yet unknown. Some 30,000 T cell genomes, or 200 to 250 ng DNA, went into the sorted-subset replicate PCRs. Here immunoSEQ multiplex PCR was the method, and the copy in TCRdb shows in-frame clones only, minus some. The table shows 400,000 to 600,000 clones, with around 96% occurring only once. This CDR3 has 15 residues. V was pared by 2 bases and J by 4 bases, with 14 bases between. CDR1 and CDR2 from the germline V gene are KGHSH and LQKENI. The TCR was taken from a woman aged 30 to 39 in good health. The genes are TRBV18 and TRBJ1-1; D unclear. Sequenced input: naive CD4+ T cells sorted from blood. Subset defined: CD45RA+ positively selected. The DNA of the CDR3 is TGTGCCAGCTCACCAATCGAGGGAACGACCACTGAAGCTTTCTTT. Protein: CASSPIEGTTTEAFF.